The next 23 T cell receptor beta chains were all read from a single sample in a study of T and B cells in COVID-19 patients. TRB rearrangements were amplified by multiplex PCR with BIOMED2 TRB-A/B primers. TCRdb called the multiplex PCR reads again in MiXCR, with one record for every CDR3 protein. This table holds some 21,000 distinct CDR3 sequences, 25% to 35% found once. Blood genomic DNA input for TRB amplification was roughly 220-500 ng. The material sequenced was blood. These receptor sequences come from a human donor who had recovered from COVID-19.

This chain links TRBV11-3 with TRBJ2-5; D not certain. The V and J ends lost 5 bases and 5 bases respectively, with 12 bases between them. Germline CDR1 reads SGHNT; CDR2 reads YENEEA. This CDR3 contains 13 residues. This chain's CDR3 is CASSPEPGETQYF. CDR3 nucleotide sequence: TGTGCCAGCAGCCCGGAGCCCGGGGAGACCCAGTACTTC.

This clonotype was seen a handful of times. V and J are TRBV10-3 and TRBJ2-3; D not certain. The CDR3 has 14 residues. Trimming cost V 7 bases and J 2 bases, with 13 bases left between them. CDR1 is ENHRY and CDR2 is SYGVKD in the germline V gene. The CDR3 region has the DNA TGTGCCATCAAGGAGAAAATAGCCACAGATACGCAGTATTTT. As protein: CAIKEKIATDTQYF.

This clonotype was counted between two and nine times. V and J are TRBV6-5 and TRBJ1-6, with 7 nucleotides matching TRBD1. J was trimmed by 10 bases and V by 2 bases; bases with no gene match: 5. Germline CDR1 and CDR2: MNHEY and SVGAGI. The CDR3 length is 14 residues. The CDR3 region is CASSYDRDRSPLHF. CDR3 sequence (DNA): TGTGCCAGCAGTTACGACAGGGATCGATCACCCCTCCACTTT.

In this sample, this clonotype is medium-sized (0.01 to 0.1%). This rearrangement joins TRBV19 to TRBJ2-7; a possible D gene is TRBD2 (6 bases). Trimming removed 5 bases from V and 4 bases from J, with 12 bases in between. Germline V CDR1 and CDR2: LNHDA, SQIVND (reference sequence). The CDR3 runs 13 residues. DNA of the CDR3: TGTGCCAGTAGTCTGGCGGGGAGGTACGAGCAGTACTTC. The encoded protein is CASSLAGRYEQYF.

This clonotype occurred a few times. This chain connects TRBV18 to TRBJ2-2; 11 bases fit TRBD1. Germline CDR1 is KGHSH and CDR2 is LQKENI. This CDR3 has 16 amino acids. The junction had 2 bases not matched to a gene; V was cut back by 0 bases and J by 5 bases. This CDR3 is CASSPPGQGATGELFF. Here the CDR3 DNA reads TGTGCCAGCTCACCACCTGGACAGGGGGCTACCGGGGAGCTGTTTTTT.

This clonotype occurred a few times. V gene TRBV6-5 combines with J gene TRBJ1-5, with D unclear. This CDR3 region has 14 residues. CDR1 MNHEY and CDR2 SVGAGI come from the germline V gene. V was cut by 5 bases and J by 3 bases, with 11 bases left in between. The CDR3 region is CASSDGRNNQPQHF. In DNA, the CDR3 is TGTGCCAGCAGTGACGGGCGGAACAATCAGCCCCAGCATTTT.

The rearrangement links TRBV19 to TRBJ2-3; D is uncertain. Germline V gives CDR1 LNHDA, CDR2 SQIVND (reference sequence). V shed 0 bases and J shed 5 bases, with 12 bases lying between them. CDR3 length: 15 residues. CDR3 DNA sequence: TGTGCCAGTAGTATAGAGGTCGGCCCCTTAGATACGCAGTATTTT. Protein: CASSIEVGPLDTQYF.

The chain combines TRBV28 with TRBJ2-2; 7 bases map to TRBD1. J lost 0 bases, V lost 7 bases, and 11 bases had no gene match. The CDR3 is 17 amino acids. Germline lookup yields CDR1 MDHEN and CDR2 SYDVKM. This CDR3 reads CASTIPRTGTNTGELFF. For the CDR3, the DNA is TGTGCCAGCACCATCCCTAGGACAGGAACGAACACCGGGGAGCTGTTTTTT.

This chain connects TRBV7-6 to TRBJ2-7; 9 nucleotides agree with TRBD2. Unmatched junction bases numbered 11, after V lost 4 bases and J lost 7 bases. The CDR3 loop spans 15 amino acids. Germline lookup yields CDR1 SGHVS and CDR2 FNYEAQ. This CDR3 reads CASSSLSGGVWEQYF. For the CDR3, the DNA is TGTGCCAGCAGCTCCCTTAGCGGGGGTGTGTGGGAGCAGTACTTC. The full variable domain, in which reference TRBV7-6 and TRBJ2-7 provide the parts outside the CDR3, is GAGVSQSPRYKVTKRGQDVALRCDPISGHVSLYWYRQALGQGPEFLTYFNYEAQQDKSGLPNDRFSAERPEGSISTLTIQRTEQRDSAMYRCASSSLSGGVWEQYFGPGTRLTVT.

This clonotype is a singleton in its sample. A single base separates this from a much larger clone, so it may be a read error. The rearrangement joins TRBV13 to TRBJ1-3; D unresolved. Trimming removed 4 bases at V and 1 base at J, with 11 bases between. CDR3 length equals 15 residues. From germline, CDR1 is PRHDT and CDR2 FYEKMQ (reference sequence). CDR3 protein: CASSSLGWSGNTIYF. Here the CDR3 DNA reads TGTGCCAGCAGCTCTCTGGGGTGGTCTGGAAACACCATATATTTT.

The CDR3: CASSFQKSSSGASTDTQYF. As DNA, the CDR3 is TGTGCCAGCAGTTTCCAAAAGAGTAGCTCTGGGGCCAGCACAGATACGCAGTATTTT. The gene calls are TRBV6-6 and TRBJ2-3, with TRBD1 as a possible D gene (5 bases). The germline V and J ends were trimmed by 4 bases and 0 bases, with 23 bases remaining between them. Germline assignment: CDR1 MNHNY and CDR2 SVGAGI (reference sequence). This CDR3 has 19 residues.

This clonotype was seen more than once but under ten times. The chain carries TRBV6-1 and TRBJ1-5; 8 bases are shared with TRBD1. Germline CDR1 MNHNS, CDR2 SASEGT. The CDR3 covers 15 residues. V shed 2 bases and J 5 bases; nucleotides not matched to a gene: 5. This chain's CDR3 is CASSERGQGHQPQHF. In nucleotides, the CDR3 is TGTGCCAGCAGTGAACGAGGACAGGGCCATCAGCCCCAGCATTTT.

This clonotype appeared many times. V and J are TRBV18 and TRBJ1-6; TRBD1 might be the D (5 bases). Germline CDR1 and CDR2: KGHSH and LQKENI. V was trimmed by 4 bases and J by 11 bases, leaving 9 bases between them. This CDR3 has 12 residues. In DNA form, the CDR3 reads TGTGCCAGCTCACAGGGACCGCCACCCCTCCACTTT. This sequence encodes CASSQGPPPLHF.

The rearrangement links TRBV5-1 to TRBJ2-7, with a possible D match to TRBD1 (5 bases). The germline V gene has CDR1 SGHRS and CDR2 YFSETQ. The CDR3 covers 14 residues. V gave up 4 bases and J gave up 5 bases, with 16 bases separating them. Written as DNA, the CDR3 is TGCGCCAGCAGCCCAGGGTACGCCCGGGACGAGCAGTACTTC. This gives the protein CASSPGYARDEQYF.

This rearrangement joins TRBV20-1 to TRBJ2-7; 7 bases align to TRBD2. This CDR3 is built from 15 residues. V lost 0 bases and J lost 2; bases outside the gene matches: 7. Germline loops: CDR1 DFQATT, CDR2 SNEGSKA (reference sequence). The CDR3: CSARDSGPTTYEQYF. The CDR3 DNA follows: TGCAGTGCTAGAGATAGCGGGCCTACCACCTACGAGCAGTACTTC.

Of note for this clonotype: The junction departs from germline at one end; a sequencing error may be responsible. The chain recombines TRBV18 with TRBJ1-6; TRBD1 matches at 11 bases. The V gene's germline CDR1 is KGHSH and CDR2 LQKENI. The CDR3 consists of 15 residues. CDR3 protein: CASLPRDRGVSPLHF. CDR3 DNA: TGTGCCAGCTTACCAAGGGACAGGGGGGTTTCACCCCTCCACTTT.

This clonotype turned up a few times. The chain employs TRBV7-2 and TRBJ2-2; D is possibly TRBD1 (5 bases). CDR1 SGHTA and CDR2 FQGNSA come from the germline V gene. This CDR3 is built from 15 residues. Trimming removed 2 bases at V and 3 bases at J, with 10 bases between. The DNA for the CDR3 is TGTGCCAGCAGCTTAAAGGGGTCATACACCGGGGAGCTGTTTTTT. Translating gives CASSLKGSYTGELFF.

The chain is built from TRBV5-4 and TRBJ2-2; 7 nucleotides line up with TRBD1. The CDR3 extends over 16 amino acids. The germline gives CDR1 SGHNT, CDR2 YYREEE (reference sequence). J lost 7 bases, V lost 4 bases, and 13 bases had no gene match. In DNA, the CDR3 is TGTGCCAGCAGCCCTAGAGGGGGCCCCTTGGACGGGGAGCTGTTTTTT. Translation: CASSPRGGPLDGELFF.

This clonotype is classed as medium-sized. The chain uses TRBV29-1 and TRBJ2-5, with a weak D call TRBD1 (6 bases). V was clipped by 4 bases and J by 5 bases, with 14 bases between them. This CDR3 contains 13 residues. Germline CDR1 SQVTM, CDR2 ANQGSEA. CDR3 sequence (DNA): TGCAGCGTTGGAGGGGGACCCGGGGAGACCCAGTACTTC. Translating it yields CSVGGGPGETQYF.

V and J are TRBV20-1 and TRBJ1-5; TRBD1 might be the D (5 bases). From germline, CDR1 is DFQATT and CDR2 SNEGSKA (reference sequence). The CDR3 runs 14 residues. Trimming cost V 2 bases and J 2 bases, with 10 bases left between them. The CDR3 DNA sequence: TGCAGTGCTAGACGGGGGGGGGGCAATCAGCCCCAGCATTTT. Its translation is CSARRGGGNQPQHF.

This clonotype appeared many times. The chain joins TRBV6-5 to TRBJ2-6; D might be TRBD1 (6 bases). Between the trimmed V and J ends, which lost 0 bases and 3 bases, there was a span of 15 bases. Germline V lookup: CDR1 MNHEY, CDR2 SVGAGI. The CDR3 loop spans 18 amino acids. CDR3 protein: CASSYSQVGAGGANVLTF. The CDR3 DNA sequence: TGTGCCAGCAGTTACTCACAGGTGGGGGCGGGTGGGGCCAACGTCCTGACTTTC.

This clonotype showed up just a few times. CDR3 DNA: TGTGCCAGCAGTTACCGAGGAAACACTGAAGCTTTCTTT. It specifies CASSYRGNTEAFF. The chain links TRBV6-5 to TRBJ1-1; no reliable D call. This CDR3 comprises 13 residues. Germline assignment: CDR1 MNHEY and CDR2 SVGAGI. V lost 2 bases, J lost 2 bases, and 6 bases lay in between.

The chain couples TRBV7-2 to TRBJ2-2, with D perhaps matching TRBD2 (7 bases). The CDR3 length is 15 residues. Looked up from germline, CDR1 is SGHTA and CDR2 is FQGNSA. Between the trimmed V and J ends, which lost 0 bases and 7 bases, there was a span of 12 bases. CDR3 protein: CASSLAGGRSGELFF. CDR3 in DNA: TGTGCCAGCAGCTTAGCGGGGGGGCGGAGCGGGGAGCTGTTTTTT.